This entry features one T cell receptor beta chain sequence. Its antigen is unidentified. The PCR ran on 60 Vbeta and 13 Jbeta primers. Profiled with immunoSEQ multiplex PCR; TCRdb holds only in-frame clones, not every one. Among roughly 86,000 clones listed, around three fifths were seen once. The data originate from a study of cytomegalovirus exposure and HLA in healthy donors. Study results and caveats: One cluster of highly shared sequence variants probably arose as a sequencing artifact.

Germline CDR1 MDHEN, CDR2 SYDVKM. The CDR3 loop spans 14 amino acids. Unmatched junction bases numbered 6, after V lost 8 bases and J lost 3 bases. This TCR derives from a woman in her forties or fifties in good health and CMV-seropositive. The material sequenced was PBMCs. The rearrangement joins TRBV28 to TRBJ2-7; 11 bases agree with TRBD1. The CDR3 coding sequence is TGTGCCAGCGAGGACGGGACAGGGGGCTACGAGCAGTACTTC. Translating gives CASEDGTGGYEQYF.